This T cell receptor (beta chain) was recovered during a study of shared T cell receptors in the human thymus. Details on this clone: Other DNA sequences in this sample translate to the same CDR3.

Repertoires were generated with immunoSEQ multiplex PCR, while TCRdb's copy carries only in-frame clones and drops some. The sample records 630,000 or so clones, around 87% being singletons. The data also belong to a second study, concerning human thymus T cells. Per that study: Surgeons resected thymus tissue during corrective heart surgery.

The TCR sequence derives from a boy in the first two years of life with a congenital heart defect. The sequenced sample consisted of thymocytes.

The CDR3 sequence is CAPRTGREGSNQPQHF. The CDR3 region has the DNA TGTGCCCCAAGGACAGGGAGGGAGGGGAGTAATCAGCCCCAGCATTTT. This chain uses TRBV30 with TRBJ1-5; TRBD1 matches at 8 bases. The germline CDR1 and CDR2 sequences are GTSNPN and SVGIG (reference sequence). V shed 8 bases, J shed 4 bases, and the junction held 16 bases outside the gene matches. The CDR3 runs 16 residues.